This is a list of T cell receptor beta chains from one sample in a study of control samples from healthy donors and cancer patients. Assay: immunoSEQ multiplex PCR; the TCRdb copy retains only in-frame clones and omits some. This table has fewer than 200,000 clones, around nine tenths appearing once. The source material was blood. The source of these receptors is a man aged 25 to 40 in good health. CDR3s include the opening cysteine and the closing phenylalanine or tryptophan. A D gene is named only where the DNA matches it firmly. For some rows the clone size is stated as once, few or many, or as a class when expanded; others skip it.

clone_size: -; d_call: TRBD1; j_call: TRBJ2-7; v_call: TRBV13; cdr3_aa: CASSPQGQGAGALYEQYF; cdr3_nt: TGTGCCAGCAGCCCCCAGGGACAGGGTGCGGGAGCCCTGTACGAGCAGTACTTC
clone_size: -; d_call: TRBD2; j_call: TRBJ2-1; v_call: TRBV6-5; cdr3_aa: CASSASGGALEQFF; cdr3_nt: TGTGCCAGCAGCGCTAGCGGGGGGGCGCTTGAGCAGTTCTTC
clone_size: -; d_call: -; j_call: TRBJ2-4; v_call: TRBV7-9; cdr3_aa: CASSLGGGNIQYF; cdr3_nt: TGTGCCAGCAGCTTGGGGGGCGGAAACATTCAGTACTTC
clone_size: -; d_call: -; j_call: TRBJ1-6; v_call: TRBV7-2; cdr3_aa: CASSRRLGNSPLHF; cdr3_nt: TGTGCCAGCAGCCGTAGGTTAGGGAATTCACCCCTCCACTTT
clone_size: once; d_call: -; j_call: TRBJ2-7; v_call: TRBV18; cdr3_aa: CASSPPVAPAYEQYF; cdr3_nt: TGTGCCAGCTCACCACCCGTGGCCCCCGCCTACGAGCAGTACTTC
clone_size: -; d_call: -; j_call: TRBJ1-1; v_call: TRBV5-1; cdr3_aa: CASSSGRGATEAFF; cdr3_nt: TGCGCCAGCAGCTCGGGCCGTGGGGCCACTGAAGCTTTCTTT
clone_size: -; d_call: TRBD2; j_call: TRBJ2-6; v_call: TRBV29-1; cdr3_aa: CSVPGGGRLGANVLTF; cdr3_nt: TGCAGCGTCCCCGGGGGGGGCAGGCTTGGGGCCAACGTCCTGACTTTC
clone_size: -; d_call: -; j_call: TRBJ2-7; v_call: TRBV6-6; cdr3_aa: CASSLQPSHEQYF; cdr3_nt: TGTGCCAGCAGTCTACAGCCGTCCCACGAGCAGTACTTC
clone_size: -; d_call: TRBD1; j_call: TRBJ2-3; v_call: TRBV7-9; cdr3_aa: CASSTGQVVDTQYF; cdr3_nt: TGTGCCAGCAGCACTGGACAGGTGGTAGATACGCAGTATTTT
clone_size: -; d_call: -; j_call: TRBJ2-3; v_call: TRBV21-1; cdr3_aa: CASSPKGLAGCTDTQYF; cdr3_nt: TGTGCCAGCAGCCCGAAGGGACTAGCGGGATGCACAGATACGCAGTATTTT
clone_size: -; d_call: -; j_call: TRBJ2-5; v_call: TRBV15; cdr3_aa: CATSRDLRGGDQETQYF; cdr3_nt: TGTGCCACCAGCAGAGATTTGCGGGGAGGCGACCAAGAGACCCAGTACTTC
clone_size: few; d_call: -; j_call: TRBJ2-3; v_call: TRBV2; cdr3_aa: CASSRDFSTDTQYF; cdr3_nt: TGTGCCAGCAGCCGGGACTTCTCCACAGATACGCAGTATTTT
clone_size: -; d_call: TRBD2; j_call: TRBJ2-2; v_call: TRBV14; cdr3_aa: CASSLGGATGELFF; cdr3_nt: TGTGCCAGCAGCCTCGGGGGGGCCACCGGGGAGCTGTTTTTT
clone_size: -; d_call: TRBD1; j_call: TRBJ1-6; v_call: TRBV3-1/TRBV3-2; cdr3_aa: CASSLTGGGSPLHF; cdr3_nt: TGTGCCAGCAGCCTGACAGGGGGGGGTTCACCCCTCCACTTT
clone_size: -; d_call: TRBD1; j_call: TRBJ1-1; v_call: TRBV11-2; cdr3_aa: CASSRTTGDMNTEAFF; cdr3_nt: TGTGCCAGCAGCCGAACGACAGGGGACATGAACACTGAAGCTTTCTTT
clone_size: few; d_call: TRBD1; j_call: TRBJ2-2; v_call: TRBV11-2; cdr3_aa: CASSLVTGTGGAGELFF; cdr3_nt: TGTGCCAGCAGCTTAGTCACGGGTACAGGGGGAGCCGGGGAGCTGTTTTTT
clone_size: once; d_call: TRBD1; j_call: TRBJ1-3; v_call: TRBV30; cdr3_aa: CAWRDRLGGNTIYF; cdr3_nt: TGTGCCTGGAGGGACAGGCTTGGTGGAAACACCATATATTTT
clone_size: once; d_call: -; j_call: TRBJ2-6; v_call: TRBV7-3; cdr3_aa: CASSYGANVLTF; cdr3_nt: TGTGCCAGCAGCTATGGGGCCAACGTCCTGACTTTC
clone_size: -; d_call: -; j_call: TRBJ1-1; v_call: TRBV10-3; cdr3_aa: CAISISYRIMNTEAFF; cdr3_nt: TGTGCCATCAGTATATCATACAGGATCATGAACACTGAAGCTTTCTTT
clone_size: -; d_call: -; j_call: TRBJ1-4; v_call: TRBV6-2/TRBV6-3; cdr3_aa: CASSWRLSYNEKLFF; cdr3_nt: TGTGCCAGCAGTTGGCGACTTTCCTACAATGAAAAACTGTTTTTT
clone_size: -; d_call: -; j_call: TRBJ2-4; v_call: TRBV27; cdr3_aa: CASRAWETKNIQYF; cdr3_nt: TGTGCCAGCAGGGCTTGGGAGACCAAAAACATTCAGTACTTC
clone_size: -; d_call: TRBD1; j_call: TRBJ1-5; v_call: TRBV5-1; cdr3_aa: CASSLETGEESNQPQHF; cdr3_nt: TGCGCCAGCAGCTTGGAAACAGGGGAAGAGAGCAATCAGCCCCAGCATTTT
clone_size: -; d_call: TRBD1; j_call: TRBJ2-7; v_call: TRBV5-4; cdr3_aa: CASSSGQGASEQYF; cdr3_nt: TGTGCCAGCAGCTCGGGACAGGGGGCATCCGAGCAGTACTTC
clone_size: -; d_call: TRBD2; j_call: TRBJ2-3; v_call: TRBV13; cdr3_aa: CASSLFSSGEDTQYF; cdr3_nt: TGTGCCAGCAGCTTATTCTCTAGCGGGGAAGATACGCAGTATTTT
clone_size: -; d_call: TRBD1; j_call: TRBJ1-1; v_call: TRBV5-1; cdr3_aa: CASSPGQANTEAFF; cdr3_nt: TGCGCCAGCAGCCCGGGACAGGCGAACACTGAAGCTTTCTTT
clone_size: -; d_call: -; j_call: TRBJ1-1; v_call: TRBV6-2/TRBV6-3; cdr3_aa: CASSYTPRAQAFF; cdr3_nt: TGTGCCAGCAGTTATACCCCCCGGGCCCAAGCTTTCTTT
clone_size: once; d_call: -; j_call: TRBJ2-7; v_call: TRBV19; cdr3_aa: CASSVAGQGPYYEQYF; cdr3_nt: TGTGCCAGTAGTGTCGCGGGGCAGGGCCCTTACTACGAGCAGTACTTC
clone_size: -; d_call: TRBD1; j_call: TRBJ2-5; v_call: TRBV7-9; cdr3_aa: CASSLAPGQGASQETQYF; cdr3_nt: TGTGCCAGCAGCTTAGCCCCGGGACAGGGGGCATCCCAAGAGACCCAGTACTTC
clone_size: -; d_call: -; j_call: TRBJ2-6; v_call: TRBV27; cdr3_aa: CASSHQLGANVLTF; cdr3_nt: TGTGCCAGCAGCCATCAACTGGGTGCCAACGTCCTGACTTTC
clone_size: -; d_call: -; j_call: TRBJ2-5; v_call: TRBV28; cdr3_aa: CASSPFQETQYF; cdr3_nt: TGTGCCAGCAGCCCATTCCAAGAGACCCAGTACTTC
clone_size: -; d_call: -; j_call: TRBJ1-2; v_call: TRBV27; cdr3_aa: CASSLGILSRGGYTF; cdr3_nt: TGTGCCAGCAGTTTAGGGATCCTATCCCGAGGTGGCTACACCTTC
clone_size: -; d_call: -; j_call: TRBJ2-7; v_call: TRBV19; cdr3_aa: CASSMTTGGSYEQYF; cdr3_nt: TGTGCCAGTAGTATGACGACCGGGGGCTCCTACGAGCAGTACTTC
clone_size: once; d_call: TRBD1; j_call: TRBJ2-3; v_call: TRBV6-5; cdr3_aa: CASREGQDADTQYF; cdr3_nt: TGTGCCAGCCGAGAGGGACAGGATGCAGATACGCAGTATTTT
clone_size: -; d_call: -; j_call: TRBJ2-5; v_call: TRBV11-2; cdr3_aa: CASSPEGGLWETQYF; cdr3_nt: TGTGCCAGCAGCCCCGAGGGGGGTCTGTGGGAGACCCAGTACTTC
clone_size: -; d_call: -; j_call: TRBJ2-2; v_call: TRBV20-1; cdr3_aa: CSAIDGNTGELFF; cdr3_nt: TGCAGTGCTATTGACGGGAACACCGGGGAGCTGTTTTTT
clone_size: -; d_call: -; j_call: TRBJ1-6; v_call: TRBV27; cdr3_aa: CASSLKGGPESPLHF; cdr3_nt: TGTGCCAGCAGTTTAAAGGGGGGGCCTGAATCACCCCTCCACTTT
clone_size: -; d_call: TRBD1; j_call: TRBJ1-2; v_call: TRBV10-3; cdr3_aa: CAISESTGGESGYTF; cdr3_nt: TGTGCCATCAGTGAGTCGACAGGGGGCGAGTCCGGCTACACCTTC
clone_size: -; d_call: -; j_call: TRBJ1-2; v_call: TRBV6-5; cdr3_aa: CASRPGGGGYTF; cdr3_nt: TGTGCCAGCAGGCCTGGAGGGGGGGGCTACACCTTC
clone_size: -; d_call: -; j_call: TRBJ2-1; v_call: TRBV4-2; cdr3_aa: CASSQDPDEQFF; cdr3_nt: TGTGCCAGCAGCCAAGATCCCGATGAGCAGTTCTTC
clone_size: few; d_call: -; j_call: TRBJ1-6; v_call: TRBV6-5; cdr3_aa: CASNRGQETSPLHF; cdr3_nt: TGTGCCAGCAATCGAGGACAAGAAACTTCACCCCTCCACTTT
clone_size: -; d_call: -; j_call: TRBJ1-1; v_call: TRBV27; cdr3_aa: CASSPLGAEAFF; cdr3_nt: TGTGCCAGCAGCCCGTTGGGCGCTGAAGCTTTCTTT
clone_size: -; d_call: -; j_call: TRBJ1-1; v_call: TRBV5-1; cdr3_aa: CASSFSGSSNTEAFF; cdr3_nt: TGCGCCAGCAGCTTTTCGGGATCGTCGAACACTGAAGCTTTCTTT
clone_size: -; d_call: -; j_call: TRBJ1-1; v_call: TRBV10-3; cdr3_aa: CAIRVTAEGNTEAFF; cdr3_nt: TGTGCCATCAGGGTTACGGCTGAGGGGAACACTGAAGCTTTCTTT
clone_size: -; d_call: -; j_call: TRBJ2-1; v_call: TRBV2; cdr3_aa: CASSPMQEQFF; cdr3_nt: TGTGCCAGCAGCCCGATGCAGGAGCAGTTCTTC
clone_size: -; d_call: -; j_call: TRBJ2-1; v_call: TRBV3-1/TRBV3-2; cdr3_aa: CASRTTGDEQFF; cdr3_nt: TGTGCCAGCAGGACGACTGGGGATGAGCAGTTCTTC
clone_size: -; d_call: TRBD1; j_call: TRBJ2-7; v_call: TRBV2; cdr3_aa: CASMTGVVNEQYF; cdr3_nt: TGTGCCAGCATGACAGGGGTAGTCAACGAGCAGTACTTC
clone_size: -; d_call: TRBD1; j_call: TRBJ1-4; v_call: TRBV19; cdr3_aa: CASSLMGQGGEKLFF; cdr3_nt: TGTGCCAGTAGTCTCATGGGACAGGGAGGGGAAAAACTGTTTTTT
clone_size: -; d_call: -; j_call: TRBJ2-7; v_call: TRBV5-4; cdr3_aa: CASSGAGSFYEQYF; cdr3_nt: TGTGCCAGCAGCGGAGCCGGGAGTTTCTACGAGCAGTACTTC
clone_size: once; d_call: TRBD1; j_call: TRBJ1-2; v_call: TRBV7-2; cdr3_aa: CASSLVGGAVYGYTF; cdr3_nt: TGTGCCAGCAGCTTAGTAGGGGGCGCCGTATATGGCTACACCTTC
clone_size: -; d_call: -; j_call: TRBJ1-6; v_call: TRBV19; cdr3_aa: CASSIGANSPLHF; cdr3_nt: TGTGCCAGTAGTATAGGGGCGAATTCACCCCTCCACTTT
clone_size: -; d_call: -; j_call: TRBJ1-2; v_call: TRBV6-5; cdr3_aa: CASSRGGGNYGYTF; cdr3_nt: TGTGCCAGCAGCCGTGGGGGAGGAAACTATGGCTACACCTTC
clone_size: once; d_call: -; j_call: TRBJ1-1; v_call: TRBV9; cdr3_aa: CASSSRLDREAFF; cdr3_nt: TGTGCCAGCAGCTCCCGCCTAGACAGGGAAGCTTTCTTT
clone_size: -; d_call: -; j_call: TRBJ2-7; v_call: TRBV5-1; cdr3_aa: CASSFPDPTYEQYF; cdr3_nt: TGCGCCAGCAGCTTCCCGGACCCTACCTACGAGCAGTACTTC
clone_size: -; d_call: -; j_call: TRBJ1-5; v_call: TRBV19; cdr3_aa: CASSIWQGIYNQPQHF; cdr3_nt: TGTGCCAGTAGTATTTGGCAAGGAATTTATAATCAGCCCCAGCATTTT
clone_size: -; d_call: -; j_call: TRBJ1-3; v_call: TRBV7-3; cdr3_aa: CASSLGIANSGNTIYF; cdr3_nt: TGTGCCAGCAGCTTAGGTATCGCAAACTCTGGAAACACCATATATTTT
clone_size: -; d_call: -; j_call: TRBJ1-5; v_call: TRBV6-5; cdr3_aa: CASSHPGMVQPQHF; cdr3_nt: TGTGCCAGCAGCCACCCAGGAATGGTTCAGCCCCAGCATTTT
clone_size: -; d_call: -; j_call: TRBJ1-1; v_call: TRBV6-2/TRBV6-3; cdr3_aa: CASSYSTEFEAFF; cdr3_nt: TGTGCCAGCAGTTACTCGACAGAATTTGAAGCTTTCTTT
clone_size: few; d_call: TRBD2; j_call: TRBJ2-1; v_call: TRBV5-1; cdr3_aa: CASSSGTSGYNEQFF; cdr3_nt: TGCGCCAGCAGCTCCGGGACTAGCGGATACAATGAGCAGTTCTTC